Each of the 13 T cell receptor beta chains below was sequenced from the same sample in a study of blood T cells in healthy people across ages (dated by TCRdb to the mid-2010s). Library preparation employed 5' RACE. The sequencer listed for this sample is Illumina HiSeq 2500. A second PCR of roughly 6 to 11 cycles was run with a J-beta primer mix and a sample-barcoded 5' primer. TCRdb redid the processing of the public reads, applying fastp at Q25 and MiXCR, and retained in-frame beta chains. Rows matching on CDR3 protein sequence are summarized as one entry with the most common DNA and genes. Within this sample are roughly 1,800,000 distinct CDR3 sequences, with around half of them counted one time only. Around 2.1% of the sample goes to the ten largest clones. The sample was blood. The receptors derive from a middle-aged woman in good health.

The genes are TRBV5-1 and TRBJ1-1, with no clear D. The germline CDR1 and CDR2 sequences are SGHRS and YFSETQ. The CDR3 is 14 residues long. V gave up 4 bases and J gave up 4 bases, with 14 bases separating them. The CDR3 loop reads CASSHSGVGTEAFF. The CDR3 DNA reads TGCGCCAGCAGCCATTCTGGGGTGGGCACTGAAGCTTTCTTT.

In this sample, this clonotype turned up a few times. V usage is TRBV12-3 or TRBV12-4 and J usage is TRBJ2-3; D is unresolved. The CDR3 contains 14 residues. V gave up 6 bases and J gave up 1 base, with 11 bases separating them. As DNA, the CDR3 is TGTGCCAGCAGCTTCTCCCAGGGCACAGATACGCAGTATTTT. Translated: CASSFSQGTDTQYF.

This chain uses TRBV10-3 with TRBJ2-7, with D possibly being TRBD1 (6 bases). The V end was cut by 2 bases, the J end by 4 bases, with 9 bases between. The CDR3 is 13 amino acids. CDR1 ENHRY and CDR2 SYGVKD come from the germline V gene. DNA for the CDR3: TGTGCCATCAGTGAGGCTGGACAGTACGAGCAGTACTTC. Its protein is CAISEAGQYEQYF.

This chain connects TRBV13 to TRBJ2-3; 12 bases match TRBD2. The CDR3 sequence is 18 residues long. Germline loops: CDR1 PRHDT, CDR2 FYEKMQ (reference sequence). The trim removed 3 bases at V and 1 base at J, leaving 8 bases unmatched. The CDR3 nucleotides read TGTGCCAGCAGCTTTACTAGCGGGGGGCAAAAACGCACAGATACGCAGTATTTT. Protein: CASSFTSGGQKRTDTQYF.

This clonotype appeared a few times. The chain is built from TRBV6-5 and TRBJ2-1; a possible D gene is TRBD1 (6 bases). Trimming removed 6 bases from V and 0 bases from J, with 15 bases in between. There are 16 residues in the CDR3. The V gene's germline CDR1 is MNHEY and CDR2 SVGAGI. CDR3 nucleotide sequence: TGTGCCAGCAGGACCACAGGGATCGGCTCCTACAATGAGCAGTTCTTC. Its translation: CASRTTGIGSYNEQFF.

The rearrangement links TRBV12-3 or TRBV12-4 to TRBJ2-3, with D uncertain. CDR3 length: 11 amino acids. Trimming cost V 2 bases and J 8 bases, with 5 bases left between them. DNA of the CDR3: TGTGCCAGCAGTTTATTCGGTACGCAGTATTTT. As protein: CASSLFGTQYF.

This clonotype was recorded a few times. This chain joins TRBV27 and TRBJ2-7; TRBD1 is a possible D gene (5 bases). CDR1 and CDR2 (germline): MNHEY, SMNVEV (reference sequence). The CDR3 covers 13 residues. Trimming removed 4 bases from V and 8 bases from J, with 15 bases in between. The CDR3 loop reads CASSSNTGNKQYF. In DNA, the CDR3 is TGTGCCAGCAGTTCGAATACAGGCAATAAGCAGTACTTC.

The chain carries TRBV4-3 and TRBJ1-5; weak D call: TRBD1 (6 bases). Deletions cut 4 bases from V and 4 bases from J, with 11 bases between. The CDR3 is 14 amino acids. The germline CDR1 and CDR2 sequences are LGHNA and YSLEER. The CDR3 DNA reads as TGCGCCAGCAGCCGGGAAACAGGGAATCAGCCCCAGCATTTT. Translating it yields CASSRETGNQPQHF.

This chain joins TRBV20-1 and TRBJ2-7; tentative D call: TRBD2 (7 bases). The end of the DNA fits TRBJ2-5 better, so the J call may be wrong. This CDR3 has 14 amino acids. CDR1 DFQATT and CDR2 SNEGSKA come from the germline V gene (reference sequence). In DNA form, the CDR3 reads TGCAGTGCGAGAAGGGCGGGGGCTAGGGAGACCCAGTACTTC. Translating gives CSARRAGARETQYF.

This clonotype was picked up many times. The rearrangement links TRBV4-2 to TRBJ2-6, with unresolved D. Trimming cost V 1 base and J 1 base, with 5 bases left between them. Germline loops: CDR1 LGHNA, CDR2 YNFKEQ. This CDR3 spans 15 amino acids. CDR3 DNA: TGTGCCAGCAGCCAAGTGCCTTCTGGGGCCAACGTCCTGACTTTC. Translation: CASSQVPSGANVLTF.

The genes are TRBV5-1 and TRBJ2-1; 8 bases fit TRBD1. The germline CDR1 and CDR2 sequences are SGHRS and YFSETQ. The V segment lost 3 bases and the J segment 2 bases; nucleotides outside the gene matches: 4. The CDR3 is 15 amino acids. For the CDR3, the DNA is TGCGCCAGCAGCTCCCAACAGGGGGCCTACAATGAGCAGTTCTTC. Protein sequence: CASSSQQGAYNEQFF.

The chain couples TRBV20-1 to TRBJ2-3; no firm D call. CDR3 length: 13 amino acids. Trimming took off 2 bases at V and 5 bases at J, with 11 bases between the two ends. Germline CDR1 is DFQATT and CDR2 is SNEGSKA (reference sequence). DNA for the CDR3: TGCAGTGCTAGACTAGGTCCGAAAGATACGCAGTATTTT. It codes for CSARLGPKDTQYF.

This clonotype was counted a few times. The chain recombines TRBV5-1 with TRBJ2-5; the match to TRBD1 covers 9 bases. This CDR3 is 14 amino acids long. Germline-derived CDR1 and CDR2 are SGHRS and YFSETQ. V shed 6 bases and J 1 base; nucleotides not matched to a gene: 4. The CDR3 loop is CASMETGGQETQYF. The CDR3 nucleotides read TGCGCCAGCATGGAGACAGGGGGCCAAGAGACCCAGTACTTC.